The 5 T cell receptor beta chains presented below share a single source sample, sequenced in a study of blood T cell repertoires in COVID-19 (dated by TCRdb to 2020 to 2022). Libraries were prepared through the immunoSEQ multiplex PCR assay. TCRdb retrieved this table from immuneACCESS and kept in-frame rearrangements only. Not all clones are present; in checked studies, unresolved V genes account for under half, and no reason is known for the remainder. In this sample the table shows about 210,000 clones, about 81% of which occur a single time. The ten largest account for nearly 9.5% of the sample. Source material: PBMCs or T cells enriched from blood (not recorded which). The receptor set was obtained from a man in his forties who had recovered from COVID-19.

V is TRBV19 and J is TRBJ2-6; 11 bases agree with TRBD1. Germline lookup yields CDR1 LNHDA and CDR2 SQIVND (reference sequence). V shed 4 bases, J shed 4 bases, and the junction held 6 bases outside the gene matches. The CDR3 covers 17 residues. The CDR3: CASSTGDRGLGANVLTF. The CDR3 DNA is TGTGCCAGTAGTACCGGGGACAGGGGGTTAGGGGCCAACGTCCTGACTTTC.

The chain has TRBV11-2 and TRBJ2-2; 10 bases fit TRBD2. CDR3 length: 17 amino acids. With V trimmed by 5 bases and J by 1 base, 7 bases remained unmatched. CDR1 and CDR2 from the germline V gene are SGHAT and FQNNGV. CDR3 loop: CASSRTSGMGNTGELFF. CDR3 nucleotide sequence: TGTGCCAGCAGCCGTACTAGCGGGATGGGGAACACCGGGGAGCTGTTTTTT.

This chain connects TRBV14 to TRBJ1-2; D is unresolved. The CDR3 contains 15 residues. V was trimmed by 4 bases and J by 8 bases, leaving 20 bases between them. In germline, CDR1 is SGHDN, CDR2 FVKESK. The CDR3 bases are TGTGCCAGCAGCCTTATGGGCCAGACGCTAGCAGGCTACACCTTC. It encodes CASSLMGQTLAGYTF.

The chain combines TRBV2 with TRBJ2-1; 11 bases align to TRBD2. J lost 3 bases, V lost 7 bases, and 14 bases had no gene match. The CDR3 has 18 residues. Germline lookup yields CDR1 SNHLY and CDR2 FYNNEI. The CDR3 reads CASTPTSGKGADYNEQFF. Here the CDR3 DNA reads TGTGCCAGCACCCCGACTAGCGGGAAAGGTGCAGACTACAATGAGCAGTTCTTC.

This rearrangement joins TRBV5-6 to TRBJ1-2; D ambiguous. The CDR3 is 11 residues long. The V gene's germline CDR1 is SGHDT and CDR2 YYEEEE. Deletions cut 0 bases from V and 12 bases from J, with 9 bases between. As DNA, the CDR3 is TGTGCCAGCAGCTTGGGTTCCGGGAACACCTTC. It encodes CASSLGSGNTF.